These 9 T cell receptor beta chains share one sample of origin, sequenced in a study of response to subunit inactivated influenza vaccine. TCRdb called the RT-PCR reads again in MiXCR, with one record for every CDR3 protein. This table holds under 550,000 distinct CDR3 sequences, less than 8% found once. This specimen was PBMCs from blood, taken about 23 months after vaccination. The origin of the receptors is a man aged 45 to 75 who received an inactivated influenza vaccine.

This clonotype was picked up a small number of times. In DNA form, the CDR3 reads TGTGCCAGCAGCCAAAGCGTTCACCGTTTTGGGGAGACCCAGTACTTC. Its translation is CASSQSVHRFGETQYF. V and J are TRBV3-1 and TRBJ2-5, with D uncertain. Germline V gene sequence: CDR1 LGHDT, CDR2 YNNKEL (reference sequence). This CDR3 is 16 amino acids long. V was trimmed by 2 bases and J by 5 bases, leaving 18 bases between them.

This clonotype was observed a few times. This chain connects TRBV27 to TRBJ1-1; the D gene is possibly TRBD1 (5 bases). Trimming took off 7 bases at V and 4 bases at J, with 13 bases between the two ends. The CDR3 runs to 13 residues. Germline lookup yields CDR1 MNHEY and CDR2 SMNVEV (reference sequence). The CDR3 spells CASKSPGGTEAFF. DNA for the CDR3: TGTGCCAGCAAATCACCGGGGGGCACTGAAGCTTTCTTT.

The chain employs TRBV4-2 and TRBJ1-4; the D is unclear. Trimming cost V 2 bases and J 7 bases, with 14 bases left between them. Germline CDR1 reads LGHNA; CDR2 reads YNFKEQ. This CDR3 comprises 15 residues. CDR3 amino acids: CASSQTGLYGEKLFF. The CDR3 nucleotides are TGTGCCAGCAGCCAAACGGGCCTTTATGGTGAAAAACTGTTTTTT.

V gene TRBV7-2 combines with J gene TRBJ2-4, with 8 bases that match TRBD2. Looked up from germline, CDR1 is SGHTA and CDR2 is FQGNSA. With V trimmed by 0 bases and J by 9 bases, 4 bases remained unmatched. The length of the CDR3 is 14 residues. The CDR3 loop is CASSLAAGGGIQYF. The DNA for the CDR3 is TGTGCCAGCAGCTTAGCGGCGGGAGGAGGCATTCAGTACTTC.

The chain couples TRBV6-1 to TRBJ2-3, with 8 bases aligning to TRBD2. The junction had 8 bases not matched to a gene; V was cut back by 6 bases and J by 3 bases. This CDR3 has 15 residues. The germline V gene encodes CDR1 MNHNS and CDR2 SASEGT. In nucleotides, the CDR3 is TGTGCCAGCAGAGCGCCGGGACTAGGGACAGATACGCAGTATTTT. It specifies CASRAPGLGTDTQYF.

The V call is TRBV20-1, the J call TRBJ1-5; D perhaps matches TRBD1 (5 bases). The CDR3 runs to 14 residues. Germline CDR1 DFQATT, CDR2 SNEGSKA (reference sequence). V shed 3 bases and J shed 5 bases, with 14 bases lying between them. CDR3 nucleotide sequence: TGCAGTGCTAGCCCTGCAAGGGGCGATCAGCCCCAGCATTTT. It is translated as CSASPARGDQPQHF.

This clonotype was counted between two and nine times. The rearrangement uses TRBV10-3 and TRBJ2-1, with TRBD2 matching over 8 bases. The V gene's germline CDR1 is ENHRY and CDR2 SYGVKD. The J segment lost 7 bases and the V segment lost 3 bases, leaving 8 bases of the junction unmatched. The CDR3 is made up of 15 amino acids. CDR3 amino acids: CAISDSGLVRNEQFF. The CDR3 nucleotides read TGTGCCATCAGTGACTCGGGACTAGTACGTAATGAGCAGTTCTTC.

The CDR3 loop is CASSRNPRQETQYF. In nucleotides, the CDR3 is TGTGCCAGCAGCCGAAACCCCAGGCAAGAGACCCAGTACTTC. The gene calls are TRBV3-1 and TRBJ2-5; D uncertain. CDR3 length equals 14 residues. Germline assignment: CDR1 LGHDT and CDR2 YNNKEL (reference sequence). Trimming cost V 4 bases and J 2 bases, with 11 bases left between them.

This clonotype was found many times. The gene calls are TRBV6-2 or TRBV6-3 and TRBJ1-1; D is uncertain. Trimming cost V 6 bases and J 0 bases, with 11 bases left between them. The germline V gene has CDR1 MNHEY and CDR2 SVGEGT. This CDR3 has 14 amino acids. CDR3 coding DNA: TGTGCCAGCAGCCGCAGTCTTTTGAACACTGAAGCTTTCTTT. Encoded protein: CASSRSLLNTEAFF.